Below are 18 T cell receptor beta chains sequenced from a single sample in a study of T cells after yellow fever vaccination. TCRdb reanalysed the 5' RACE reads using MiXCR and keeps one entry per CDR3 protein. The sample contains some 350,000 distinct CDR3 sequences, 8.7% of which appear only once. The specimen was PBMCs, collected on the day of the first yellow fever vaccination. Receptors originate from a man aged 18 to 30 who received the YFV17D yellow fever vaccine.

The chain has TRBV7-9 and TRBJ2-2; D not resolved. This CDR3 region has 15 residues. CDR1 and CDR2 from the germline V gene are SEHNR and FQNEAQ (reference sequence). V was clipped by 5 bases and J by 6 bases, with 16 bases between them. The CDR3 region is CASSLIGRISGELFF. As DNA, the CDR3 is TGTGCCAGCAGCCTAATCGGGCGAATCTCCGGGGAGCTGTTTTTT.

This clonotype came up a few times. The V call is TRBV2, the J call TRBJ1-1; D perhaps matches TRBD1 (5 bases). The CDR3 has 14 amino acids. CDR1 and CDR2 (germline): SNHLY, FYNNEI. The V and J ends lost 8 bases and 1 base respectively, with 14 bases between them. CDR3 protein: CASPTGWGNTEAFF. CDR3 DNA: TGTGCCAGCCCTACAGGATGGGGGAACACTGAAGCTTTCTTT.

Only a few counts were recorded for this clonotype. The rearrangement links TRBV4-1 to TRBJ2-1; 9 bases are shared with TRBD2. V trimming: 5 bases; J trimming: 6 bases; junction bases outside the gene matches: 8. Germline V gene sequence: CDR1 MGHRA, CDR2 YSYEKL. The CDR3 runs 15 residues. CDR3 sequence (DNA): TGCGCCAGCAGCGTGGGGTTTAGCGGGGGCAATGAGCAGTTCTTC. Its translation: CASSVGFSGGNEQFF.

The chain combines TRBV19 with TRBJ1-5, with D perhaps matching TRBD1 (5 bases). CDR1 and CDR2 (germline): LNHDA, SQIVND (reference sequence). V shed 7 bases and J shed 7 bases, with 14 bases lying between them. The CDR3 is 13 amino acids. CDR3 DNA sequence: TGTGCCAGTAATTCGTTGTGGGGGCAGCCCCAGCATTTT. Encoded protein: CASNSLWGQPQHF.

This clonotype was recorded a few times. This rearrangement joins TRBV21-1 to TRBJ1-2; the table's TRBD1 call for D was not verified on the DNA. TRBV21-1 is annotated as a pseudogene. The CDR3 consists of 16 residues. The CDR3 here is CASSKVIDREDYGYTF. CDR3 DNA: TGTGCCAGCAGCAAGGTCATAGACAGGGAGGACTATGGCTACACCTTC.

In regard to this clonotype: A much larger clone lies a single base off, so this may be a read error. The V call is TRBV7-2, the J call TRBJ1-2; no firm D call. This CDR3 contains 11 residues. CDR1 and CDR2 from the germline V gene are SGHTA and FQGNSA. V was clipped by 8 bases and J by 3 bases, with 7 bases between them. CDR3 protein: CASGRDYGYTF. In DNA form, the CDR3 reads TGTGCCAGCGGACGGGACTATGGCTACACCTTC.

Concerning this clonotype itself: An end of the junction does not agree with germline; a read error may underlie this. V is TRBV7-3 and J is TRBJ2-1; no definite D call. Germline CDR1 and CDR2: SGHTA and FQGTGA. The CDR3 is made up of 14 amino acids. In DNA form, the CDR3 reads TGTGCCAGCAGCTTAACACGTTGGAGTCCTGAGCGGTTCTTC. Translating gives CASSLTRWSPERFF.

In its sample, this clonotype was seen a few times. The J gene is TRBJ2-2, the V gene TRBV4-2; possible D gene TRBD2, 7 bases. Trimming pared 1 base from V and 7 bases from J, leaving 22 bases between. The CDR3 runs 18 residues. Per the germline V gene, CDR1 is LGHNA and CDR2 is YNFKEQ. CDR3 region: CASSQGGRGLKRIGELFF. The CDR3 DNA is TGTGCCAGCAGCCAAGGCGGCAGGGGACTAAAGAGGATCGGGGAGCTGTTTTTT.

This clonotype has a count of ten or more. This chain joins TRBV7-2 and TRBJ2-7; D uncertain. This CDR3 has 14 residues. Germline CDR1 reads SGHTA; CDR2 reads FQGNSA. V was clipped by 3 bases and J by 0 bases, with 9 bases between them. CDR3 sequence: CASSLSGASYEQYF. CDR3 in DNA: TGTGCCAGCAGCTTGTCAGGTGCCTCCTACGAGCAGTACTTC.

This clonotype has a handful of counts. The chain carries TRBV18 and TRBJ2-7; 8 bases agree with TRBD2. CDR3 length: 14 residues. V was pared by 0 bases and J by 3 bases, with 1 base of the junction left unmatched. Germline CDR1 and CDR2: KGHSH and LQKENI. CDR3 nucleotide sequence: TGTGCCAGCTCACCACCCGGGACTAGCTACGAGCAGTACTTC. Encoded protein: CASSPPGTSYEQYF.

This clonotype has more than one count but fewer than ten. The V call is TRBV10-3, the J call TRBJ2-3, with 10 bases identical to TRBD2. Trimming removed 5 bases from V and 1 base from J; junction bases left unmatched: 0. The CDR3 has 14 residues. The germline V gene has CDR1 ENHRY and CDR2 SYGVKD. The CDR3 DNA reads as TGTGCCATCAGTACTAGCGGGGGCACAGATACGCAGTATTTT. Translated, it gives CAISTSGGTDTQYF.

This clonotype was observed at least ten times. The V gene is TRBV12-3 or TRBV12-4, the J gene TRBJ1-6, with no clear D. The V gene lost 6 bases and the J gene lost 8 bases, with 14 bases spanning the gap. This CDR3 region has 14 residues. The CDR3 DNA sequence: TGTGCCAGCAGCCGCAGCGAAAATTATTCACCCCTCCACTTT. Its protein product is CASSRSENYSPLHF.

This clonotype was seen a handful of times. This sequence joins TRBV29-1 and TRBJ2-2; 7 bases align to TRBD1. The V and J ends lost 6 bases and 0 bases, in that order; junction bases with no gene match: 7. Germline V lookup: CDR1 SQVTM, CDR2 ANQGSEA. The CDR3 is made up of 15 amino acids. CDR3 protein: CSVDVGTANTGELFF. CDR3 DNA: TGCAGCGTAGACGTTGGGACAGCGAACACCGGGGAGCTGTTTTTT.

This clonotype was seen just once. This chain links TRBV6-1 with TRBJ1-2; tentative D call: TRBD1 (6 bases). Germline CDR1 MNHNS, CDR2 SASEGT. V dropped 7 bases and J dropped 3 bases, with 21 bases sitting between them. CDR3 length: 16 residues. The CDR3 region is CASTPAGTSAYYGYTF. The CDR3 bases are TGTGCCAGCACCCCAGCCGGGACATCGGCGTACTATGGCTACACCTTC.

The gene calls are TRBV4-3 and TRBJ1-1, with D hard to call. V dropped 0 bases and J dropped 7 bases, with 15 bases sitting between them. Germline-derived CDR1 and CDR2 are LGHNA and YSLEER. The CDR3 spans 15 residues. This CDR3 reads CASSQDVWVNLEAFF. CDR3 bases: TGCGCCAGCAGCCAAGATGTCTGGGTCAACCTTGAAGCTTTCTTT.

In its sample, this clonotype was seen many times. The V gene is TRBV6-1, the J gene TRBJ1-2, with unresolved D. V gave up 7 bases and J gave up 1 base, with 13 bases separating them. The V gene's germline CDR1 is MNHNS and CDR2 SASEGT. This CDR3 spans 14 amino acids. The CDR3 is CASKNIRVNYGYTF. CDR3 in DNA: TGTGCCAGCAAGAACATCCGAGTTAACTATGGCTACACCTTC.

V usage is TRBV6-2 or TRBV6-3 and J usage is TRBJ2-7; perhaps TRBD1 as D (5 bases). V lost 5 bases and J lost 0, with 5 bases in between. Germline values: CDR1 MNHEY, CDR2 SVGEGT. The CDR3 totals 12 residues. The CDR3 here is CASSDSSYEQYV. In nucleotides, the CDR3 is TGTGCCAGCAGTGACAGCTCCTACGAGCAGTACGTC.

In its sample, this clonotype was seen a few times. This sequence joins TRBV4-3 and TRBJ2-3, with D unclear. The CDR3 sequence is 17 residues long. Between the trimmed V and J ends, which lost 0 bases and 2 bases, there was a span of 15 bases. Germline V gene data show CDR1 as LGHNA and CDR2 as YSLEER. CDR3 in DNA: TGCGCCAGCAGCCAAGATAGGTTTCTACTCCTCACAGATACGCAGTATTTT. Its protein is CASSQDRFLLLTDTQYF.